This TCR beta chain was sequenced in a study of T-cell reconstitution after alpha-beta-depleted transplantation in children. Preparing the TCRbeta library involved the use of unique molecular identifiers. TCRdb independently ran MiXCR on the PCR reads; one entry per CDR3 protein. The sample records under 850,000 distinct CDR3 sequences, around 13% being singletons. V gave up 5 bases and J gave up 4 bases, with 11 bases separating them. The CDR3 consists of 13 residues. The germline CDR1 and CDR2 sequences are SGHVS and FNYEAQ. Study results and limitations: Expanded graft clones numbering several hundred reportedly gave rise to alpha-beta T cells about two months after transplant. T-cell counts and diversity at one year following transplant were attributed mainly to newly produced T cells. The high TCRbeta diversity at day 60 in some patients came from surviving recipient T cells and thymic progenitors.

This clonotype showed up just once. Its specificity is not known. V and J are TRBV7-6 and TRBJ2-5, with D unresolved. The receptor comes from a girl under 10 years old with congenital amegakaryocytic thrombocytopenia, due to receive a stem cell transplant. Source: PBMCs, taken before TCRalphabeta/CD19-depleted stem cell transplant. DNA of the CDR3: TGTGCCAGCAGCCACTACGCCCCAGAGACCCAGTACTTC. This translates into CASSHYAPETQYF.